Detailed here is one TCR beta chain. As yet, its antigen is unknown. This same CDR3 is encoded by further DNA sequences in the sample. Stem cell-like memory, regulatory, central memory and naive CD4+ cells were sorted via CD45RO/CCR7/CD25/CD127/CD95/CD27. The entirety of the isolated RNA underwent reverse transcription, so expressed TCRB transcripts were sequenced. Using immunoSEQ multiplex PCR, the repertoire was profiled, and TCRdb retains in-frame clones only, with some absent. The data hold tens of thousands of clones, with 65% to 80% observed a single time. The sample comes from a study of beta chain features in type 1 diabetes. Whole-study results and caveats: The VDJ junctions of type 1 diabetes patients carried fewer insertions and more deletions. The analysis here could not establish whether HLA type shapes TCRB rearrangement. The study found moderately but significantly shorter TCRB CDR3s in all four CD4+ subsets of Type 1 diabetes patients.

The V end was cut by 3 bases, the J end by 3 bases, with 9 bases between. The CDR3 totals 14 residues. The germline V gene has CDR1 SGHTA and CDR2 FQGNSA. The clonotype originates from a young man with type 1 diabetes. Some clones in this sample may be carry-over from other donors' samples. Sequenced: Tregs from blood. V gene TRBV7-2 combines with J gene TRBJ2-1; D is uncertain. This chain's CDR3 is CASSLGGGYNEQFF. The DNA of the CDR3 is TGTGCCAGCAGCTTGGGTGGCGGCTACAATGAGCAGTTCTTC.